This TCR beta chain was sequenced in a study of control samples from healthy donors and cancer patients. Trimming pared 2 bases from V and 9 bases from J, leaving 11 bases between. CDR3 size: 13 residues. Germline values: CDR1 PRHDT, CDR2 FYEKMQ (reference sequence). Sequenced by immunoSEQ multiplex PCR; TCRdb stores in-frame clones only, minus some. Here the sample spans tens of thousands of clones, about 87% being singletons. Sequenced: blood. The rearrangement joins TRBV13 to TRBJ2-1; perhaps D is TRBD1 or TRBD2 (5 bases each). This receptor was taken from a woman aged 70-85 years in good health. The CDR3 coding sequence is TGTGCCAGCAGCTTAAACCCGGGGACTGAGCAGTTCTTC. Amino acids: CASSLNPGTEQFF. The whole variable domain, filled in from reference TRBV13 and TRBJ2-1, reads AAGVIQSPRHLIKEKRETATLKCYPIPRHDTVYWYQQGPGQDPQFLISFYEKMQSDKGSIPDRFSAQQFSDYHSELNMSSLELGDSALYFCASSLNPGTEQFFGPGTRLTVL.